Presented here are 26 T cell receptor beta chains from one specimen sequenced in a study of human T cells and chemical hapten exposure. Time point reported: pre-sensitization, week 0. The sample's treatment: therapeutic diphenylcyclopropenone sensitization with weekly scalp DPC. Using its own MiXCR run on the RACE reads, TCRdb lists one record per CDR3 protein. Among 280,000 or so distinct CDR3 sequences listed, almost 8% were seen once. The sequenced sample was whole blood, obtained in connection with sensitization to the hapten diphenylcyclopropenone (DPC). The receptors come from a man aged 18-30 years with alopecia areata. Some clones in this sample may be carry-over from other donors' samples.

This clonotype was recorded many times. The chain couples TRBV6-2 or TRBV6-3 to TRBJ2-3, with 11 bases aligning to TRBD2. The length of the CDR3 is 17 residues. Losses at the gene ends were 2 bases for V and 0 bases for J; bases not matched to a gene: 4. CDR1 and CDR2 (germline): MNHEY, SVGEGT. This chain's CDR3 is CASSYGGTSGSTDTQYF. Written as DNA, the CDR3 is TGTGCCAGCAGTTACGGAGGGACTAGCGGAAGCACAGATACGCAGTATTTT.

In this sample, this clonotype turned up a few times. The rearrangement links TRBV13 to TRBJ2-1; possible D gene TRBD2, 6 bases. In germline, CDR1 is PRHDT, CDR2 FYEKMQ (reference sequence). The CDR3 contains 14 residues. V lost 3 bases and J 9 bases, leaving 15 bases between the germline ends. CDR3 loop: CASSFSRGATEQFF. DNA of the CDR3: TGTGCCAGCAGCTTTAGTCGCGGGGCGACTGAGCAGTTCTTC.

This clonotype has only a few counts. The chain is built from TRBV29-1 and TRBJ1-6; no clear D gene. The CDR3 is made up of 13 amino acids. V lost 4 bases and J 4 bases, leaving 8 bases between the germline ends. CDR1 SQVTM and CDR2 ANQGSEA come from the germline V gene. The CDR3 spells CSVGQEYNSPLHF. The CDR3 DNA reads as TGCAGCGTTGGGCAGGAGTATAATTCACCCCTCCACTTT.

This clonotype has only a few counts. In nucleotides, the CDR3 is TGTGCCAGCAGCACTTGGAATTCAGGCAACTATGGCTACACCTTC. Encoded protein: CASSTWNSGNYGYTF. The rearrangement uses TRBV13 and TRBJ1-2; D ambiguous. Germline CDR1 and CDR2: PRHDT and FYEKMQ (reference sequence). This CDR3 has 15 residues. V was cut by 5 bases and J by 2 bases, with 15 bases left in between.

In this sample, this clonotype turned up many times. The chain joins TRBV5-1 to TRBJ2-5, with TRBD2 identical over 10 bases. The germline CDR1 and CDR2 sequences are SGHRS and YFSETQ. V lost 1 base and J lost 2; bases outside the gene matches: 11. The CDR3 is 18 residues long. The CDR3 sequence is CASSLKRGTSGVQETQYF. The DNA for the CDR3 is TGCGCCAGCAGCTTGAAGCGCGGAACTAGCGGGGTTCAAGAGACCCAGTACTTC.

This clonotype occurred many times. This chain links TRBV6-2 or TRBV6-3 with TRBJ2-7; D perhaps matches TRBD2 (5 bases). V lost 0 bases and J 3 bases, leaving 12 bases between the germline ends. This CDR3 has 15 amino acids. Germline V gene lookup returns CDR1 MNHEY and CDR2 SVGEGT. The CDR3 sequence: CASSYSVSRVYEQYF. CDR3 in DNA: TGTGCCAGCAGTTACTCGGTCTCGAGGGTCTACGAGCAGTACTTC.

The chain carries TRBV14 and TRBJ1-1, with D tentatively TRBD1 (5 bases). V dropped 0 bases and J dropped 2 bases, with 13 bases sitting between them. Per the germline V gene, CDR1 is SGHDN and CDR2 is FVKESK. The CDR3 contains 16 residues. CDR3 region: CASSQESGHPNTEAFF. Written as DNA, the CDR3 is TGTGCCAGCAGCCAAGAATCCGGACACCCAAACACTGAAGCTTTCTTT.

There are many counts of this clonotype. J is TRBJ1-1 and V is TRBV29-1; 7 positions agree with TRBD1. The V gene's germline CDR1 is SQVTM and CDR2 ANQGSEA. This CDR3 is 13 amino acids long. After removal of 1 base from V and 3 bases from J, the junction contained 2 bases not matched to a gene. CDR3 in amino acids: CSVEGDRDTEAFF. The CDR3 coding sequence is TGCAGCGTTGAAGGCGACAGGGACACTGAAGCTTTCTTT.

This clonotype was found a few times. The V and J genes are TRBV12-3 or TRBV12-4 and TRBJ1-6; D ambiguous. The V gene lost 1 base and the J gene lost 5 bases, with 9 bases spanning the gap. The CDR3 is 15 residues long. CDR3 sequence (DNA): TGTGCCAGCAGTTTAGAGTCGGCAAATAATTCACCCCTCCACTTT. The encoded protein is CASSLESANNSPLHF.

Only a few counts were recorded for this clonotype. The genes are TRBV10-3 and TRBJ2-3, with D unresolved. There are 16 residues in the CDR3. Trimming took 6 bases from V and 2 from J, leaving 18 bases between them. Looked up from germline, CDR1 is ENHRY and CDR2 is SYGVKD. The CDR3 nucleotides read TGTGCCATCAGATCACGAAGGGAACAGATCACAGATACGCAGTATTTT. Its protein is CAIRSRREQITDTQYF.

The chain uses TRBV10-3 and TRBJ2-6; 10 bases are shared with TRBD1. The CDR3 consists of 19 residues. The trim removed 6 bases at V and 0 bases at J, leaving 11 bases unmatched. The germline V gene has CDR1 ENHRY and CDR2 SYGVKD. CDR3 residues: CAISNNWDRGPSGANVLTF. The CDR3 DNA sequence: TGTGCCATCAGCAATAACTGGGACAGGGGCCCCTCTGGGGCCAACGTCCTGACTTTC.

The genes are TRBV27 and TRBJ2-1; tentative D call: TRBD1 (5 bases). The CDR3 is 15 residues long. The germline gives CDR1 MNHEY, CDR2 SMNVEV (reference sequence). V gave up 3 bases and J gave up 2 bases, with 11 bases separating them. The CDR3 nucleotides read TGTGCCAGCAGTTTGGAAGGGGTTGCCTACAATGAGCAGTTCTTC. Protein product: CASSLEGVAYNEQFF.

The J gene is TRBJ1-1, the V gene TRBV12-2. TRBV12-2 is a pseudogene segment. CDR3 size: 20 residues. The CDR3 bases are TGTGCAAGTCGCTTAGGAATGTGTGGCCAGTTGGGCTGGATGAACACTGAAGCTTTCTTT. Translating it yields CASRLGMCGQLGWMNTEAFF.

The chain links TRBV5-1 to TRBJ2-2; a weak D match, TRBD1 (6 bases). The germline gives CDR1 SGHRS, CDR2 YFSETQ. Trimming stripped 5 bases from V and 7 bases from J, with 12 bases between. The CDR3 runs to 13 residues. This CDR3 is CASRLNRDGELFF. The CDR3 region has the DNA TGCGCCAGCAGATTAAACAGGGACGGGGAGCTGTTTTTT.

This clonotype was recorded a few times. V gene TRBV20-1 combines with J gene TRBJ1-5; tentative D call: TRBD1 (5 bases). In germline, CDR1 is DFQATT, CDR2 SNEGSKA (reference sequence). The ends were cut back, 4 bases at V and 7 bases at J, with 26 bases in the middle. This CDR3 is built from 17 residues. The CDR3 loop reads CSAKLGTAFLFQQPQHF. The CDR3, as DNA: TGCAGTGCTAAACTCGGGACCGCGTTTCTTTTTCAGCAGCCCCAGCATTTT.

The chain has TRBV4-1 and TRBJ1-1, with D possibly being TRBD1 (5 bases). Germline V gene lookup returns CDR1 MGHRA and CDR2 YSYEKL. CDR3 length: 16 amino acids. V was pared by 0 bases and J by 1 base, with 12 bases between. The CDR3 protein is CASSQDPGRWNTEAFF. The CDR3 DNA follows: TGCGCCAGCAGCCAAGATCCGGGACGTTGGAACACTGAAGCTTTCTTT.

This clonotype was detected only a few times. The chain combines TRBV6-1 with TRBJ1-1, with 8 bases identical to TRBD1. Germline V lookup: CDR1 MNHNS, CDR2 SASEGT. CDR3 length equals 17 residues. The V segment lost 4 bases and the J segment 4 bases; nucleotides outside the gene matches: 14. The CDR3 DNA follows: TGTGCCAGCAGTGTTAATCAGAGACAGGGGTGGCGCACTGAAGCTTTCTTT. As protein: CASSVNQRQGWRTEAFF.

This clonotype was seen a handful of times. The genes are TRBV18 and TRBJ2-5, with TRBD1 matching 8 bases. This CDR3 spans 14 amino acids. V was pared by 3 bases and J by 4 bases, with 4 bases of the junction left unmatched. Germline CDR1 and CDR2: KGHSH and LQKENI. This chain's CDR3 is CASSPGQVLETQYF. CDR3 DNA sequence: TGTGCCAGCTCACCGGGACAGGTATTAGAGACCCAGTACTTC.

V is TRBV12-2 and J is TRBJ1-6; the table's D call, TRBD1, was not checked against the DNA. TRBV12-2 is deemed a pseudogene. The CDR3 has 17 residues. The CDR3 nucleotides are TGTGCAAGTCGCCACATGACAGGAGCAGGGGTCAATTCACCCCTCCACTTT. It yields the protein CASRHMTGAGVNSPLHF.

This clonotype showed up many times. V usage is TRBV11-2 and J usage is TRBJ1-1, with 8 bases identical to TRBD1. Trimming removed 6 bases from V and 4 bases from J; junction bases left unmatched: 4. Germline V gene lookup returns CDR1 SGHAT and CDR2 FQNNGV. This CDR3 is built from 13 residues. The CDR3 nucleotides are TGTGCCAGCAGTTGGACAGGGACCACTGAAGCTTTCTTT. Translating gives CASSWTGTTEAFF.

This clonotype has more than one count but fewer than ten. The J gene is TRBJ1-1, the V gene TRBV29-1; a weak D match, TRBD1 (6 bases). Trimming pared 3 bases from V and 1 base from J, leaving 9 bases between. The CDR3 loop spans 13 amino acids. Germline lookup yields CDR1 SQVTM and CDR2 ANQGSEA. CDR3 nucleotides: TGCAGCGTTGAGAGACAGGCGAACACTGAAGCTTTCTTT. It is translated as CSVERQANTEAFF.

The rearrangement uses TRBV5-4 and TRBJ2-3, with 9 bases identical to TRBD2. CDR1 is SGHNT and CDR2 is YYREEE in the germline V gene (reference sequence). V gave up 3 bases and J gave up 4 bases; unmatched junction bases: 3. The CDR3 totals 14 residues. In nucleotides, the CDR3 is TGTGCCAGCAGCTACACTAGCGGGTCAGATACGCAGTATTTT. Translation: CASSYTSGSDTQYF.

V and J are TRBV28 and TRBJ2-7, with unresolved D. The V end lost 5 bases, the J end lost 3 bases, and 11 bases lay between the germline ends. The germline V gene has CDR1 MDHEN and CDR2 SYDVKM. This CDR3 is 13 amino acids long. The CDR3 here is CASSHPRIYEQYF. The CDR3, as DNA: TGTGCCAGCAGTCACCCTCGGATCTACGAGCAGTACTTC.

The table lists this clonotype with many counts. The rearrangement joins TRBV6-2 or TRBV6-3 to TRBJ1-5; 8 nucleotides agree with TRBD1. Germline CDR1 is MNHEY and CDR2 is SVGEGT. The J segment lost 7 bases and the V segment lost 6 bases, leaving 17 bases of the junction unmatched. The CDR3 covers 17 residues. CDR3 sequence reads: CASRIDIGQGGRQPQHF. The CDR3 DNA follows: TGTGCCAGCAGAATCGACATTGGACAGGGAGGAAGGCAGCCCCAGCATTTT.

This clonotype came up a few times. This sequence joins TRBV6-2 or TRBV6-3 and TRBJ2-3; D remains ambiguous. V lost 2 bases and J 3 bases, leaving 3 bases between the germline ends. The CDR3 is 12 amino acids. Germline lookup yields CDR1 MNHEY and CDR2 SVGEGT. CDR3 sequence: CASSYATDTQYF. In nucleotides, the CDR3 is TGTGCCAGCAGTTACGCGACAGATACGCAGTATTTT.

This clonotype has a handful of counts. The J gene is TRBJ1-2, the V gene TRBV7-9; 9 bases fit TRBD1. Losses at the gene ends were 1 base for V and 3 bases for J; bases not matched to a gene: 3. Per germline, CDR1 SEHNR and CDR2 FQNEAQ (reference sequence). The CDR3 sequence is 15 residues long. CDR3 region: CASSLDRGQDYGYTF. DNA of the CDR3: TGTGCCAGCAGCTTAGACAGGGGGCAGGACTATGGCTACACCTTC.